This T cell receptor beta chain was observed in a study of a mutant IDH1 vaccine in newly diagnosed glioma. Overall study: Among treated patients, roughly 62% were male and about 40% female, and mean age was about 41 years.

The CDR3 length is 14 residues. Germline CDR1 reads SGHVS; CDR2 reads FQNEAQ. V dropped 4 bases and J dropped 5 bases, with 15 bases sitting between them. Points from the study as a whole: Evidence of vaccine-induced immune responses was documented in around 93% of patients.

With regard to this clone: Its antigen is undetermined.

Measured with immunoSEQ multiplex PCR; TCRdb has only the in-frame clones, and not every one. This table has about 59,000 clones, 80% to 95% appearing once. Specified time point: baseline, week 1 (first vaccination visit). Treatment given: pre-vaccination baseline after standard-of-care therapy. The sample here was PBMCs, taken from a glioma patient treated with radiotherapy, temozolomide or both. This chain joins TRBV7-8 and TRBJ2-7; D is undetermined. The receptor was isolated from a man aged 50 to 60 with glioma. The CDR3 nucleotides read TGTGCCAGCAGCTCCAGTGGGGAAGTGGACGAGCAGTACTTC. Translation gives CASSSSGEVDEQYF.